The entry that follows covers one TCR beta chain sequence. The data originate from a study of Graves' ophthalmopathy and Graves' hyperthyroidism. Beta-chain TCR CDR3 regions were amplified from RNA transcripts. Second-round multiplex PCR followed a first-round RT-PCR using HTBI primers. TCRdb used MiXCR to reprocess the multiplex PCR reads, holding one entry per CDR3 protein. This sample has 200,000 to 250,000 distinct CDR3 sequences, with approximately 28% found just once. The CDR3 is 14 residues long. V was clipped by 3 bases and J by 3 bases, with 9 bases between them. The germline V gene encodes CDR1 SNHLY and CDR2 FYNNEI.

The clonotype was recovered from a man in his fifties or sixties with Graves' ophthalmopathy. The chain is built from TRBV2 and TRBJ1-5, with D uncertain. Sequences were obtained from peripheral blood. The CDR3 DNA reads as TGTGCCAGCAGTGATGAACCGAACAATCAGCCCCAGCATTTT. Its protein product is CASSDEPNNQPQHF. Looking up the rest from reference TRBV2 and TRBJ1-5 gives the full variable domain: EPEVTQTPSHQVTQMGQEVILRCVPISNHLYFYWYRQILGQKVEFLVSFYNNEISEKSEIFDDQFSVERPDGSNFTLKIRSTKLEDSAMYFCASSDEPNNQPQHFGDGTRLSIL.